Listed below are T cell receptor beta chains from one sample, sequenced in a study of cytomegalovirus exposure and HLA in healthy donors. Data came from immunoSEQ multiplex PCR; TCRdb stores just in-frame clones and leaves some out. The table includes 97,000 or so clones, approximately 84% detected once. Sequences were obtained from PBMCs. Receptors originate from a man between 18 and 35 years old in good health and CMV-seropositive. CDR3s include the opening cysteine and the closing phenylalanine or tryptophan. D genes are given only for firm matches. Clone size appears in some rows only: once, few, many, or a class for an expanded clone.

j_gene: TRBJ2-3; abundance: .; v_gene: TRBV15; d_gene: .; len: 15; CDR3aa: CATSRAFGGTDTQYF; CDR3nt: TGTGCCACCAGCAGGGCCTTTGGTGGCACAGATACGCAGTATTTT
j_gene: TRBJ1-1; abundance: .; v_gene: TRBV28; d_gene: TRBD1; len: 15; CDR3aa: CASTNYHTGAPEAFF; CDR3nt: TGTGCCAGCACCAACTATCACACAGGGGCACCTGAAGCTTTCTTT
j_gene: TRBJ2-7; abundance: .; v_gene: TRBV6-5; d_gene: .; len: 16; CDR3aa: CASSYSGGPPSYEQYF; CDR3nt: TGTGCCAGCAGTTATAGTGGGGGCCCCCCCTCCTACGAGCAGTACTTC
j_gene: TRBJ1-4; abundance: once; v_gene: TRBV7-2; d_gene: .; len: 14; CDR3aa: CASSPDRTNEKLFF; CDR3nt: TGTGCCAGCAGCCCCGACAGGACGAATGAAAAACTGTTTTTT
j_gene: TRBJ1-2; abundance: .; v_gene: TRBV11-3; d_gene: .; len: 15; CDR3aa: CASSNGQEGNYGYTF; CDR3nt: TGTGCCAGCAGCAACGGTCAGGAGGGTAACTATGGCTACACCTTC
j_gene: TRBJ2-6; abundance: .; v_gene: TRBV18; d_gene: .; len: 17; CDR3aa: CASSPMSGGTGANVLTF; CDR3nt: TGTGCCAGCTCACCAATGTCCGGGGGAACTGGGGCCAACGTCCTGACTTTC
j_gene: TRBJ2-3; abundance: .; v_gene: TRBV18; d_gene: .; len: 17; CDR3aa: CASSPRPGQPTGDTQYF; CDR3nt: TGTGCCAGCTCACCACGTCCGGGACAACCAACGGGAGATACGCAGTATTTT
j_gene: TRBJ2-1; abundance: .; v_gene: TRBV28; d_gene: TRBD2; len: 13; CDR3aa: CASRTSGRDEQFF; CDR3nt: TGTGCCAGCAGGACTAGCGGGAGAGATGAGCAGTTCTTC
j_gene: TRBJ1-5; abundance: .; v_gene: TRBV29-1; d_gene: TRBD1; len: 14; CDR3aa: CSVRTGGTNQPQHF; CDR3nt: TGCAGCGTTCGGACAGGGGGCACCAATCAGCCCCAGCATTTT
j_gene: TRBJ2-7; abundance: .; v_gene: TRBV5-1; d_gene: TRBD2; len: 15; CDR3aa: CASSWTSGTPYEQYF; CDR3nt: TGCGCCAGCAGCTGGACTAGCGGGACTCCTTACGAGCAGTACTTC
j_gene: TRBJ2-2; abundance: .; v_gene: TRBV5-1; d_gene: .; len: 14; CDR3aa: CASSLAFSSGELFF; CDR3nt: TGCGCCAGCAGCTTGGCCTTTTCTTCCGGGGAGCTGTTTTTT
j_gene: TRBJ1-4; abundance: .; v_gene: TRBV6-5; d_gene: .; len: 14; CDR3aa: CASRMDRHNEKLFF; CDR3nt: TGTGCCAGCAGGATGGACAGACATAATGAAAAACTGTTTTTT
j_gene: TRBJ2-7; abundance: .; v_gene: TRBV5-1; d_gene: TRBD1; len: 14; CDR3aa: CASSTDRGSYEQYF; CDR3nt: TGCGCCAGCAGTACTGACAGGGGGTCCTACGAGCAGTACTTC
j_gene: TRBJ2-1; abundance: .; v_gene: TRBV15; d_gene: TRBD1; len: 15; CDR3aa: CATSRALSGGGEQFF; CDR3nt: TGTGCCACCAGCAGAGCCTTATCAGGGGGCGGTGAGCAGTTCTTC
j_gene: TRBJ1-2; abundance: .; v_gene: TRBV12-5; d_gene: .; len: 15; CDR3aa: CASGLVLTGIYGYTF; CDR3nt: TGTGCTAGTGGTTTGGTACTCACGGGAATCTATGGCTACACCTTC
j_gene: TRBJ2-5; abundance: .; v_gene: TRBV15; d_gene: TRBD1; len: 15; CDR3aa: CATSRDQGQLQTQYF; CDR3nt: TGTGCCACCAGCAGAGATCAGGGACAGCTACAAACCCAGTACTTC
j_gene: TRBJ2-7; abundance: .; v_gene: TRBV5-4; d_gene: TRBD2; len: 14; CDR3aa: CASSSGTSGIEQYF; CDR3nt: TGTGCCAGCAGCTCCGGGACTAGCGGGATCGAGCAGTACTTC
j_gene: TRBJ2-2; abundance: .; v_gene: TRBV4-3; d_gene: .; len: 14; CDR3aa: CASSRQGSTGELFF; CDR3nt: TGCGCCAGCAGTCGGCAGGGATCCACCGGGGAGCTGTTTTTT
j_gene: TRBJ2-1; abundance: .; v_gene: TRBV15; d_gene: TRBD2; len: 14; CDR3aa: CATSRGVGGNEQFF; CDR3nt: TGTGCCACCAGCAGAGGGGTCGGGGGGAATGAGCAGTTCTTC
j_gene: TRBJ1-3; abundance: .; v_gene: TRBV18; d_gene: TRBD1; len: 15; CDR3aa: CASSPGTDSGNTIYF; CDR3nt: TGTGCCAGCTCACCGGGGACAGACTCTGGAAACACCATATATTTT
j_gene: TRBJ2-3; abundance: once; v_gene: TRBV28; d_gene: TRBD2; len: 21; CDR3aa: CASSPLYFGTSGRVGTDTQYF; CDR3nt: TGTGCCAGCAGTCCACTCTACTTCGGGACTAGCGGGAGAGTGGGCACAGATACGCAGTATTTT
j_gene: TRBJ1-3; abundance: .; v_gene: TRBV11-3; d_gene: TRBD1; len: 16; CDR3aa: CASSLVTGTGGNTIYF; CDR3nt: TGTGCCAGCAGCTTAGTTACCGGGACAGGGGGAAACACCATATATTTT
j_gene: TRBJ1-6; abundance: .; v_gene: TRBV30; d_gene: .; len: 14; CDR3aa: CAWSDTPYNSPLHF; CDR3nt: TGTGCCTGGAGTGACACACCCTATAATTCACCCCTCCACTTT
j_gene: TRBJ1-1; abundance: .; v_gene: TRBV18; d_gene: .; len: 15; CDR3aa: CASSPGVPGRSEAFF; CDR3nt: TGTGCCAGCTCACCAGGAGTTCCAGGGAGGTCTGAAGCTTTCTTT
j_gene: TRBJ1-5; abundance: .; v_gene: TRBV19; d_gene: TRBD1; len: 14; CDR3aa: CATGQGQAGQPQHF; CDR3nt: TGTGCCACGGGACAGGGGCAAGCCGGTCAGCCCCAGCATTTT